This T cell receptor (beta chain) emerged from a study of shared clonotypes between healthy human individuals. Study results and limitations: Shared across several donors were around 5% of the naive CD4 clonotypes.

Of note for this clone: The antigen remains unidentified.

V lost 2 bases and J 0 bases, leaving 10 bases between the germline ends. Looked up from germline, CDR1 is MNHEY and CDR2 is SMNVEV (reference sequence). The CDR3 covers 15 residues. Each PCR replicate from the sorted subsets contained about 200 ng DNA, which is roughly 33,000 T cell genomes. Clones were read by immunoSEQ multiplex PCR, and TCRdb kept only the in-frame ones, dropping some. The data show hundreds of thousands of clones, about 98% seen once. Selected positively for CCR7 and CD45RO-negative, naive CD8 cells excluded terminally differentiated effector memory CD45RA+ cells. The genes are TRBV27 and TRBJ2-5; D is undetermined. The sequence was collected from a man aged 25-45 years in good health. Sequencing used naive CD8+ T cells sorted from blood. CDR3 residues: CASSLAFRYQETQYF. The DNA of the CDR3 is TGTGCCAGCAGTTTAGCTTTCAGGTACCAAGAGACCCAGTACTTC.